What follows is one T cell receptor (beta chain) and its context. The antigen is undetermined. TCRdb's table, derived via immunoSEQ multiplex PCR, lists solely in-frame clones and lacks some. The data contain 40,000 to 45,000 clones, more than 75% of them singletons. These data originate in a study of PD-L1 blockade in urothelial cancer. The wider study: Blood was tested 3 weeks (second dose) and 6 weeks into treatment.

Study-level findings and limits: Patients who had durable benefit saw their tumor-associated blood clones expand more at 3 weeks.

This material consisted of PBMCs, taken around atezolizumab (anti-PD-L1) treatment. This sequence was found in a man between 65 and 85 years old with urothelial cancer.

This chain's CDR3 is CASSPTRGDRIYNEQFF. In DNA form, the CDR3 reads TGTGCCAGCAGCCCCACGCGGGGGGACCGAATTTACAATGAGCAGTTCTTC. The V call is TRBV7-8, the J call TRBJ2-1, with 8 bases aligning to TRBD2. CDR1 and CDR2 (germline): SGHVS, FQNEAQ. The junction had 13 bases not matched to a gene; V was cut back by 5 bases and J by 4 bases. The CDR3 contains 17 residues.